This entry features one TCR beta chain sequence. Its antigen is unidentified. Germline CDR1 MNHEY, CDR2 SMNVEV (reference sequence). The germline V and J ends were trimmed by 4 bases and 7 bases, with 13 bases remaining between them. The CDR3 loop spans 13 amino acids. Assay used: immunoSEQ multiplex PCR; TCRdb lists only in-frame clones, some missing. Of more than 100,000 clones in the sample, around 86% are singletons; the top ten hold more than 6.5%. These data originate in a study of T cell responses to AZD1222 COVID-19 vaccine. Study-wide findings and caveats: Donors were chiefly white British, with a greater number of females, and clonal diversity was perhaps underestimated. After two AZD1222 doses, spike-specific TCR breadth and depth rose versus day 0. Spike-wide vaccine-associated CD4 TCRs dominated at 160-218 and 743-854. Among those given AZD1222, only 6 or 7 were seropositive at baseline.

The starting material was peripheral blood, obtained on day 0 of AZD1222 vaccination. This clonotype originated in an adult in good health. The rearrangement joins TRBV27 to TRBJ1-1; the D gene is possibly TRBD1 (5 bases). The CDR3, as DNA: TGTGCCAGCAGTTATACCCGGCAGGGTGAAGCTTTCTTT. Amino acid sequence: CASSYTRQGEAFF.